The 25 T cell receptor beta chains reported below all come from one sample, sequenced in a study of OX40 agonist ivuxolimab in advanced cancers. Profiled with immunoSEQ multiplex PCR; TCRdb holds only in-frame clones, not every one. The sample lists around 100,000 clones, around 94% seen once, with 0.2% to 0.3% in the top ten. The specimen was CD4+ or CD8+ T cells sorted from blood, collected in a trial of the OX40 agonist ivuxolimab. The receptors shown here come from an adult with an advanced solid tumor such as melanoma, head and neck, liver or kidney cancer.

Only one count was recorded for this clone. The V call is TRBV4-1, the J call TRBJ2-3, with 8 bases aligning to TRBD1. CDR1 and CDR2 (germline): MGHRA, YSYEKL. The CDR3 is 16 amino acids. V shed 1 base and J 5 bases; nucleotides not matched to a gene: 8. CDR3 sequence reads: CASSQGTGFLVDTQYF. The CDR3 DNA follows: TGCGCCAGCAGCCAAGGGACAGGGTTTTTAGTAGATACGCAGTATTTT.

The rearrangement uses TRBV28 and TRBJ1-2; D is unclear. The V and J ends lost 6 bases and 0 bases respectively, with 17 bases between them. The CDR3 consists of 16 residues. Germline CDR1 and CDR2: MDHEN and SYDVKM. Here the CDR3 DNA reads TGTGCCAGCAGGGATACAACGCGCCCGGCTAACTATGGCTACACCTTC. Translating it yields CASRDTTRPANYGYTF.

V usage is TRBV11-3 and J usage is TRBJ2-1, with D unclear. The CDR3 has 13 residues. V dropped 1 base and J dropped 8 bases, with 9 bases sitting between them. CDR1 is SGHNT and CDR2 is YENEEA in the germline V gene. CDR3 DNA: TGTGCCAGCAGCTTAGTACTTGGCGATGAGCAGTTCTTC. Translation: CASSLVLGDEQFF.

V and J are TRBV4-3 and TRBJ2-5; perhaps TRBD1 as D (7 bases). V lost 2 bases, J lost 4 bases, and 17 bases lay in between. Germline CDR1 reads LGHNA; CDR2 reads YSLEER. CDR3 size: 16 residues. CDR3 nucleotide sequence: TGCGCCAGCAGCCAAAACAGGGCCCAGGGGGGAGAGACCCAGTACTTC. Its protein is CASSQNRAQGGETQYF.

V is TRBV6-1 and J is TRBJ2-7; either TRBD1 or TRBD2 may fit D (5 bases each). The germline gives CDR1 MNHNS, CDR2 SASEGT. CDR3 length: 15 amino acids. The V end was cut by 6 bases, the J end by 6 bases, with 21 bases between. CDR3: CASSPLSGGIGEQYF. For the CDR3, the DNA is TGTGCCAGCAGCCCCCTTTCTGGGGGTATTGGCGAGCAGTACTTC.

The gene calls are TRBV11-3 and TRBJ2-1; D gene unclear. The CDR3 is 14 amino acids. Germline CDR1 SGHNT, CDR2 YENEEA. Trimming took off 2 bases at V and 2 bases at J, with 7 bases between the two ends. In DNA form, the CDR3 reads TGTGCCAGCAGCTTATACTCCCCCTACAATGAGCAGTTCTTC. It specifies CASSLYSPYNEQFF.

The chain employs TRBV6-5 and TRBJ2-3; the D gene is possibly TRBD2 (5 bases). Germline assignment: CDR1 MNHEY and CDR2 SVGAGI. The CDR3 is made up of 14 amino acids. V lost 4 bases to trimming and J lost 3 bases, with 11 bases between them. The CDR3 loop is CASSSTLGTDTQYF. As DNA, the CDR3 is TGTGCCAGCAGTTCGACACTAGGGACAGATACGCAGTATTTT.

The chain recombines TRBV6-1 with TRBJ2-5, with D unresolved. V was trimmed by 4 bases and J by 2 bases, leaving 5 bases between them. The CDR3 runs 12 residues. CDR1 and CDR2 from the germline V gene are MNHNS and SASEGT. The CDR3 loop reads CASSAGQETQYF. The CDR3 DNA sequence: TGTGCCAGCAGTGCAGGACAAGAGACCCAGTACTTC.

The genes are TRBV6-5 and TRBJ2-7; possible D gene TRBD1, 5 bases. The CDR3 is made up of 15 amino acids. Germline CDR1 reads MNHEY; CDR2 reads SVGAGI. V was trimmed by 5 bases and J by 3 bases, leaving 17 bases between them. The CDR3 spells CASSPGGAAYYEQYF. In DNA, the CDR3 is TGTGCCAGCAGTCCGGGTGGGGCCGCCTACTACGAGCAGTACTTC.

V is TRBV30 and J is TRBJ1-2; TRBD1 agrees at 8 bases. CDR3 size: 14 residues. Trimming cost V 2 bases and J 4 bases; bases outside gene matches: 6. The germline V gene has CDR1 GTSNPN and CDR2 SVGIG (reference sequence). In nucleotides, the CDR3 is TGTGCCTGGAGTTCGGCAGGGGGCACCTATGGCTACACCTTC. It translates to CAWSSAGGTYGYTF.

The CDR3 is CASSLQWGTEAFF. CDR3 nucleotides: TGTGCCAGCAGCTTACAATGGGGGACTGAAGCTTTCTTT. This chain links TRBV7-2 with TRBJ1-1; possible D gene TRBD1, 5 bases. The CDR3 runs to 13 residues. Trimming pared 2 bases from V and 5 bases from J, leaving 9 bases between. The germline CDR1 and CDR2 sequences are SGHTA and FQGNSA.

About this clone itself: Other DNA sequences of this sample code for an identical CDR3. CDR3 coding DNA: TGTGCCAGCAGCTTGGGCACAGATACGCAGTATTTT. This codes for CASSLGTDTQYF. The chain uses TRBV11-3 and TRBJ2-3; no reliable D call. The CDR3 has 12 residues. Germline V gene lookup returns CDR1 SGHNT and CDR2 YENEEA. V shed 3 bases and J shed 1 base, with 2 bases lying between them.

This chain links TRBV5-1 with TRBJ2-3; the D gene is possibly TRBD2 (6 bases). Germline V lookup: CDR1 SGHRS, CDR2 YFSETQ. CDR3 size: 14 residues. Trimming took off 5 bases at V and 5 bases at J, with 15 bases between the two ends. CDR3 nucleotides: TGCGCCAGCAGAACCGGGACTGTCGAAGATACGCAGTATTTT. Protein: CASRTGTVEDTQYF.

This chain connects TRBV7-2 to TRBJ1-4, with TRBD1 identical over 9 bases. The J segment lost 5 bases and the V segment lost 5 bases, leaving 6 bases of the junction unmatched. Per germline, CDR1 SGHTA and CDR2 FQGNSA. The CDR3 sequence is 15 residues long. The DNA for the CDR3 is TGTGCCAGCAGCATGACAGGGGGAGGAAATGAAAAACTGTTTTTT. It specifies CASSMTGGGNEKLFF.

As DNA, the CDR3 is TGTGCCAGCAGTGGGGACCAGGGGGGGCAGCCCCAGCATTTT. It codes for CASSGDQGGQPQHF. The chain employs TRBV2 and TRBJ1-5; 7 bases match TRBD1. The germline CDR1 and CDR2 sequences are SNHLY and FYNNEI. The J segment lost 7 bases and the V segment lost 4 bases, leaving 7 bases of the junction unmatched. This CDR3 is built from 14 residues.

The CDR3, as DNA: TGTGCCAGCTCACCCCGAGGAGGACCTAATGAAAAACTGTTTTTT. Amino acid sequence: CASSPRGGPNEKLFF. The chain carries TRBV18 and TRBJ1-4; D gene ambiguous. The germline V gene has CDR1 KGHSH and CDR2 LQKENI. V gave up 3 bases and J gave up 3 bases, with 11 bases separating them. CDR3 length: 15 amino acids.

The gene calls are TRBV30 and TRBJ1-1; D ambiguous. CDR3 size: 13 residues. Trimming shortened V by 3 bases and J by 4 bases, and 12 bases separated the two germline ends. Germline V gene data show CDR1 as GTSNPN and CDR2 as SVGIG (reference sequence). The CDR3 DNA reads as TGTGCCTGGAGCCGCGACGGGTTCACTGAAGCTTTCTTT. Protein: CAWSRDGFTEAFF.

The CDR3 DNA sequence: TGCAGTGTCGAGAGCGGAGATACGCAGTATTTT. It yields the protein CSVESGDTQYF. The rearrangement links TRBV20-1 to TRBJ2-3; maybe TRBD2 (5 bases). Germline assignment: CDR1 DFQATT and CDR2 SNEGSKA (reference sequence). Trimming removed 7 bases at V and 5 bases at J, with 10 bases between. There are 11 residues in the CDR3.

The V gene is TRBV4-3, the J gene TRBJ2-3, with 10 nucleotides matching TRBD2. The V gene end was trimmed by 1 base and the J gene end by 1 base; junction bases not matched to a gene: 2. Germline CDR1 reads LGHNA; CDR2 reads YSLEER. CDR3 length equals 16 residues. CDR3 nucleotides: TGCGCCAGCAGCCAAGCCGGGACTAGCGGCACAGATACGCAGTATTTT. It yields the protein CASSQAGTSGTDTQYF.

This chain links TRBV7-2 with TRBJ1-2, with D perhaps matching TRBD1 (6 bases). The germline CDR1 and CDR2 sequences are SGHTA and FQGNSA. CDR3 length: 16 residues. Between the trimmed V and J ends, which lost 2 bases and 6 bases, there was a span of 19 bases. CDR3 sequence (DNA): TGTGCCAGCAGCTTAAGCAATTCACAGGGCGAAAATGGCTACACCTTC. Its protein is CASSLSNSQGENGYTF.

The chain recombines TRBV6-6 with TRBJ2-5, with D perhaps matching TRBD2 (7 bases). The DNA end is a closer match to TRBJ2-7, so the J assignment may be wrong. Germline-derived CDR1 and CDR2 are MNHNY and SVGAGI (reference sequence). The CDR3 is 13 residues long. In DNA form, the CDR3 reads TGTGCCAGCAGTCCTTGGGGGGGCGGCGAGCAGTACTTC. Protein product: CASSPWGGGEQYF.

The rearrangement uses TRBV20-1 and TRBJ1-5; D not resolved. Trimming removed 5 bases from V and 6 bases from J, with 8 bases in between. From germline, CDR1 is DFQATT and CDR2 SNEGSKA (reference sequence). This CDR3 is 11 amino acids long. In DNA, the CDR3 is TGCAGTGCTGCGGTCGGTCAGCCCCAGCATTTT. It encodes CSAAVGQPQHF.

The chain carries TRBV6-4 and TRBJ2-3, with TRBD2 matching 7 bases. CDR3 size: 15 residues. Looked up from germline, CDR1 is MRHNA and CDR2 is SNTAGT. The V gene end was trimmed by 4 bases and the J gene end by 6 bases; junction bases not matched to a gene: 10. The CDR3 DNA is TGTGCCAGCAGTGTGGGACTATCCAAGTTTGATACGCAGTATTTT. This translates into CASSVGLSKFDTQYF.

A single count supports this clone. Its ends do not fully match the called genes, so a read error is possible. Different DNA sequences within this sample yield the same CDR3. The rearrangement links TRBV9 to TRBJ1-1, with a weak D call TRBD1 (5 bases). The CDR3 length is 15 residues. CDR1 and CDR2 from the germline V gene are SGDLS and YYNGEE. This CDR3 is CASSPLGALSTEAFF. CDR3 sequence (DNA): TGTGCCAGCAGCCCCCTCGGGGCTCTGAGCACTGAAGCCTTCTTT.

The genes are TRBV5-1 and TRBJ2-3; 8 positions agree with TRBD1. CDR3 length: 17 amino acids. CDR1 and CDR2 from the germline V gene are SGHRS and YFSETQ. The ends lost 0 bases at V and 1 base at J; junction bases unmatched: 7. In DNA form, the CDR3 reads TGCGCCAGCAGCTTGGGGACAGGGAGCGTTGGCACAGATACGCAGTATTTT. Its translation is CASSLGTGSVGTDTQYF.